These T cell receptor beta chains were read from a single sample in a study of T cells in Graves' hyperthyroidism and ophthalmopathy. Each CDR3 protein gets one entry after TCRdb re-called the multiplex PCR reads with MiXCR. The table has approximately 520,000 distinct CDR3 sequences, less than 25% seen once. Sequenced: blood. The receptors derive from a man aged 18 to 29 with Graves' hyperthyroidism. The CDR3 runs from the conserved cysteine through the conserved F or W. D genes are given only for firm matches. Clone size appears in some rows only: once, few, many, or a class for an expanded clone.

length | size | J | D | V | DNA | CDR3
14 | many | TRBJ2-7 | NA | TRBV7-9 | TGTGCCAGCACCCCGGGTTCGGTAGCCTACGAGCAGTACTTC | CASTPGSVAYEQYF
16 | NA | TRBJ2-5 | NA | TRBV24-1 | TGTGCCACCAGTGATCGTGGGGCCATCCAGGCGGAGACCCAGTACTTC | CATSDRGAIQAETQYF
15 | NA | TRBJ1-3 | TRBD1 | TRBV28 | TGTGCCAGCAGCCTCAGACAGGGGGCCGGAAACACCATATATTTT | CASSLRQGAGNTIYF
13 | few | TRBJ1-2 | NA | TRBV19 | TGTGCCAGTAGTTCGACGGCTACCTATGGCTACACCTTC | CASSSTATYGYTF
15 | NA | TRBJ2-7 | NA | TRBV30 | TGTGCCTGGAGTGTACGGGGGGCCGGGGCGTACGAGCAGTACTTC | CAWSVRGAGAYEQYF
14 | many | TRBJ2-7 | NA | TRBV5-1 | TGCGCCAGTTACCCCTTGGAGGCTCGAGGCGAGCAGTACTTC | CASYPLEARGEQYF
14 | many | TRBJ2-5 | TRBD1 | TRBV30 | TGTGCCTGGAGTGGGACAGGGTCTGGAGAGACCCAGTACTTC | CAWSGTGSGETQYF
15 | many | TRBJ2-7 | TRBD2 | TRBV5-1 | TGCGCCAGCAGCTTGGGGGGACTAGCGGGATACGAGCAGTACTTC | CASSLGGLAGYEQYF
13 | many | TRBJ1-1 | TRBD1 | TRBV19 | TGTGCCAGTAGGTGGACAGGGACCACTGAAGCTTTCTTT | CASRWTGTTEAFF
16 | many | TRBJ1-2 | TRBD1 | TRBV20-1 | TGCAGTGCTGGCCCCGGGACAGGGGACATTAACTATGGCTACACCTTC | CSAGPGTGDINYGYTF
16 | many | TRBJ2-4 | NA | TRBV11-2 | TGTGCCAGCAGCCCCCCGGAGGGGAGAGCCAAAAACATTCAGTACTTC | CASSPPEGRAKNIQYF
15 | NA | TRBJ2-2 | NA | TRBV6-2/TRBV6-3 | TGTGCCAGCAGTTACCTTCGGGGACACACCGGGGAGCTGTTTTTT | CASSYLRGHTGELFF
14 | many | TRBJ2-7 | NA | TRBV28 | TGTGCCAGCAGTTTTGGATACAGGGCCTACGAGCAGTACTTC | CASSFGYRAYEQYF
12 | few | TRBJ1-1 | NA | TRBV20-1 | TGCAGTGCCAAAACAGCGAACACTGAAGCTTTCTTT | CSAKTANTEAFF
13 | few | TRBJ2-7 | NA | TRBV4-1 | TGCGCCAGCAGCCAAGGGGGGAAATACGAGCAGTACTTC | CASSQGGKYEQYF
14 | many | TRBJ2-7 | NA | TRBV30 | TGTGCCTGGAGTGACCCTAAACCCAGTGGCGAGCAGTACTTC | CAWSDPKPSGEQYF
14 | few | TRBJ1-6 | NA | TRBV11-2 | TGTGCCAGCAGCTGGGGGGGTGATAATTCACCCCTCCACTTT | CASSWGGDNSPLHF
15 | many | TRBJ2-5 | NA | TRBV3-1 | TGTGCCAGCAGCCAAGCGCCGCTGGGGCAAGAGACCCAGTACTTC | CASSQAPLGQETQYF
14 | many | TRBJ2-5 | TRBD1 | TRBV15 | TGTGCCACCAGCCCTCGGGACAGGGAAGAGACCCAGTACTTC | CATSPRDREETQYF
16 | NA | TRBJ2-5 | TRBD2 | TRBV6-2/TRBV6-3 | TGTGCCAGCAGTACGGCGACTCTAGCGGGCGGCGAGACCCAGTACTTC | CASSTATLAGGETQYF
14 | NA | TRBJ1-2 | NA | TRBV7-8 | TGTGCCAGCAGCTTAGGGCGGCAGAAAAATGGCTACACCTTC | CASSLGRQKNGYTF
14 | many | TRBJ2-7 | NA | TRBV6-2/TRBV6-3 | TGTGCCAGCAGTTACGGGAGGTTCGGCGGCGAGCAGTACTTC | CASSYGRFGGEQYF
17 | NA | TRBJ1-3 | TRBD1 | TRBV11-1 | TGTGCCAGCAGCCCCGGAGGGTACAGGGGCTCTGGAAACACCATATATTTT | CASSPGGYRGSGNTIYF
15 | few | TRBJ1-2 | NA | TRBV4-1 | TGCGCCAGCAGTCAAATTGGACAGAAGACCTATGGCTACACCTTC | CASSQIGQKTYGYTF
14 | many | TRBJ2-7 | NA | TRBV5-5 | TGTGCCAGCAGCGAGGACACGTACTCCTACGAGCAGTACTTC | CASSEDTYSYEQYF
16 | many | TRBJ2-5 | TRBD2 | TRBV6-5 | TGTGCCAGCAGTTACTCCGGTCCGGGGGAGGGAGAGACCCAGTACTTC | CASSYSGPGEGETQYF
13 | many | TRBJ2-7 | NA | TRBV12-3/TRBV12-4 | TGTGCCAGCAGTCTCCGACAGACCTACGAGCAGTACTTC | CASSLRQTYEQYF
16 | many | TRBJ2-5 | TRBD2 | TRBV3-1 | TGTGCCAGCAGCCAAGGGGGCGGGGGGGCCGTTGAGACCCAGTACTTC | CASSQGGGGAVETQYF
14 | many | TRBJ1-2 | NA | TRBV5-1 | TGCGCCAGCAGCCCTGGTCGACCATACTATGGCTACACCTTC | CASSPGRPYYGYTF
15 | many | TRBJ1-5 | NA | TRBV27 | TGTGCCAGCAGTTTGAGGGCAGATCTGGATCAGCCCCAGCATTTT | CASSLRADLDQPQHF
15 | NA | TRBJ2-7 | TRBD1 | TRBV6-5 | TGTGCCAGCAGTTACTACCCCGTCGCAGGGGGCGAGCAGTACTTC | CASSYYPVAGGEQYF
15 | once | TRBJ1-3 | TRBD1 | TRBV19 | TGTGCCAGTAGTACCAACAGGGGAACTGGAAACACCATATATTTT | CASSTNRGTGNTIYF
11 | many | TRBJ2-7 | NA | TRBV20-1 | TGCAGTGCTAGCGATGCCTACGAGCAGTACTTC | CSASDAYEQYF
15 | many | TRBJ1-1 | NA | TRBV10-3 | TGTGCCATCAGTGACATGGGGGGATTGAACACTGAAGCTTTCTTT | CAISDMGGLNTEAFF
16 | NA | TRBJ2-3 | TRBD2 | TRBV6-5 | TGTGCCAGCAGTTACTCGGCTAGCGGGCCTCCCGTTACGCAGTATTTT | CASSYSASGPPVTQYF
15 | many | TRBJ2-1 | NA | TRBV28 | TGTGCCAGCAGTTTAGCCCAATTGGACTACAATGAGCAGTTCTTC | CASSLAQLDYNEQFF
16 | NA | TRBJ2-7 | TRBD2 | TRBV12-3/TRBV12-4 | TGTGCCAGCAGTTATCGGCCTAGCGGGGGGCTCTACGAGCAGTACTTC | CASSYRPSGGLYEQYF
12 | many | TRBJ2-5 | TRBD1 | TRBV19 | TGTGCCAGTAGCAGAAACACAGGGGCCCAGTACTTC | CASSRNTGAQYF
14 | many | TRBJ2-2 | NA | TRBV24-1 | TGTGCCACCAGCCCGACGGGGGGCCCCGGGGAGCTGTTTTTT | CATSPTGGPGELFF
13 | many | TRBJ1-1 | TRBD1 | TRBV29-1 | TGCAGCGTAGCTTTACAGGGGGCCGGTGAAGCTTTCTTT | CSVALQGAGEAFF
12 | many | TRBJ2-7 | NA | TRBV12-3/TRBV12-4 | TGTGCCAGCAGTAATCAGGGGGGCGAGCAGTACTTC | CASSNQGGEQYF
13 | many | TRBJ1-1 | NA | TRBV6-5 | TGTGCCAGCAGTTACGACAGCGGCACTGAAGCTTTCTTT | CASSYDSGTEAFF
16 | NA | TRBJ2-7 | TRBD2 | TRBV5-1 | TGCGCCAGCAGCTTGGGGGTAGCGGGAAGCTCCTACGAGCAGTACTTC | CASSLGVAGSSYEQYF
17 | once | TRBJ2-7 | TRBD1 | TRBV6-4 | TGTGCCAGCAGGACCCGGACAGGGGCAGGGAGGGAGTACGAGCAGTACTTC | CASRTRTGAGREYEQYF
15 | many | TRBJ1-1 | NA | TRBV19 | TGTGCCAGTAGCGTCACCGGGACCGCGAACACTGAAGCTTTCTTT | CASSVTGTANTEAFF
14 | many | TRBJ2-5 | NA | TRBV30 | TGTGCCTCTAGAAATACGGGGCCCCTAGGGACCCAGTACTTC | CASRNTGPLGTQYF
14 | NA | TRBJ1-1 | NA | TRBV6-4 | TGTGCCAGCAGAGGACGACAGGCCGGTTATGAAGCTTTCTTT | CASRGRQAGYEAFF
13 | many | TRBJ2-2 | NA | TRBV7-2 | TGTGCCAGCAGCCGGGACTTTTTTGGGGAGCTGTTTTTT | CASSRDFFGELFF
19 | NA | TRBJ2-4 | TRBD2 | TRBV6-4 | TGTGCCAGCAGTCGACTAGCGGGGGCCCCGGGTGAAGACAAAAACATTCAGTACTTC | CASSRLAGAPGEDKNIQYF
14 | NA | TRBJ1-5 | TRBD1 | TRBV27 | TGTGCCAGCACAGGGACAGGGGCAAATCAGCCCCAGCATTTT | CASTGTGANQPQHF
15 | many | TRBJ1-2 | TRBD1 | TRBV9 | TGTGCCAGCAGCCAAGGACAGGGGGCCAACTATGGCTACACCTTC | CASSQGQGANYGYTF
16 | many | TRBJ2-4 | NA | TRBV12-3/TRBV12-4 | TGTGCCAGCAGTTTCACGGGGACGGGTGCTCGGAACATTCAGTACTTC | CASSFTGTGARNIQYF
18 | many | TRBJ2-5 | TRBD2 | TRBV10-3 | TGTGCCATCAGTGAGTCACGGACTAGCGGGCCCCCAGTAGAGACCCAGTACTTC | CAISESRTSGPPVETQYF
16 | few | TRBJ1-5 | TRBD1 | TRBV11-2 | TGTGCCAGCAGCCAGGCCCCTGACAGGGCTAATCAGCCCCAGCATTTT | CASSQAPDRANQPQHF
17 | NA | TRBJ2-6 | TRBD2 | TRBV28 | TGTGCCAGCAGCCGGACTAGCGGGAACTCTGGGGCCAACGTCCTGACTTTC | CASSRTSGNSGANVLTF
15 | NA | TRBJ2-7 | NA | TRBV5-1 | TGCGCCAGCAGCTTGGGGATAGCTAGCCCCTACGAGCAGTACTTC | CASSLGIASPYEQYF
16 | NA | TRBJ2-7 | NA | TRBV15 | TGTGCCACCAGCAGATCGAGGACAGAGAGCTCCTACGAGCAGTACTTC | CATSRSRTESSYEQYF
16 | NA | TRBJ1-2 | NA | TRBV24-1 | TGTGCCACCAGTGATTTCTCCTTGACAGTCAACTATGGCTACACCTTC | CATSDFSLTVNYGYTF
13 | many | TRBJ1-6 | NA | TRBV6-5 | TGTGCCAGCAGTTCCTGGGAGGATTCACCCCTCCACTTT | CASSSWEDSPLHF